This T cell receptor beta chain stems from a study of graft-versus-host responses after intestinal transplantation. The wider study: Multivisceral, liver-intestinal, or isolated intestinal transplants were given to recipients. Induction using anti-thymocyte globulin, followed by tacrolimus and steroids for roughly 3 years, was given to all recipients. General study findings and limits: Early declines in HvG clones that occurred post-transplant were associated with peak circulating GvH clone levels. Present in recipient marrow, GvH clones included some that appeared first in ileum or blood.

Assay used: immunoSEQ multiplex PCR; TCRdb lists only in-frame clones, some missing. The sample contains more than 65,000 clones, over 75% of which appear only once. Germline loops: CDR1 SGHRS, CDR2 YFSETQ. Trimming at V came to 1 base and at J to 4 bases, leaving 7 bases not matched to a gene. The CDR3 loop spans 16 amino acids. For this clone: Its target is not known.

The clonotype comes from a human donor who was the organ donor for an intestinal transplant. The sample consisted of unstimulated CD4+ T cells sorted from spleen or lymph node cells, taken before transplant. This chain joins TRBV5-1 and TRBJ2-2, with 7 nucleotides matching TRBD1. CDR3 DNA sequence: TGCGCCAGCAGCTTGTACAGGGGAATGAGCACCGGGGAGCTGTTTTTT. Translated, it gives CASSLYRGMSTGELFF.